Each of the 10 T cell receptor beta chains below was sequenced from the same sample in a study of CD8 T cells in Susac syndrome. With random hexamers, roughly 0.45 to 1 ug RNA was reverse transcribed. One entry per CDR3 protein results from TCRdb running MiXCR on the immunoSEQ multiplex PCR reads. The table lists 200,000 to 300,000 distinct CDR3 sequences, 90% to 96% of them singletons. Sequencing was carried out using CD4+ T cells from PBMCs. These receptors came from a human donor with Susac syndrome.

V gene TRBV7-8 combines with J gene TRBJ2-5, with TRBD2 matching 11 bases. The CDR3 length is 16 residues. In germline, CDR1 is SGHVS, CDR2 FQNEAQ. The V gene end was trimmed by 5 bases and the J gene end by 2 bases; junction bases not matched to a gene: 7. DNA of the CDR3: TGTGCCAGCAGCGACACCGGGACTAGCGGACAAGAGACCCAGTACTTC. This translates into CASSDTGTSGQETQYF.

The rearrangement links TRBV4-1 to TRBJ2-7; 7 nucleotides align to TRBD1. CDR1 and CDR2 from the germline V gene are MGHRA and YSYEKL. The CDR3 runs to 14 residues. V shed 3 bases and J 5 bases; nucleotides not matched to a gene: 7. Written as DNA, the CDR3 is TGCGCCAGCAGCCACGAACAGGGGAACCACGAGCAGTACTTC. Protein sequence: CASSHEQGNHEQYF.

The count of this clonotype is one. V is TRBV11-2 and J is TRBJ2-7; D tentatively fits TRBD1 or TRBD2 (5 bases each). CDR3 length equals 16 residues. Germline lookup yields CDR1 SGHAT and CDR2 FQNNGV. Trimming took off 1 base at V and 2 bases at J, with 15 bases between the two ends. In nucleotides, the CDR3 is TGTGCCAGCAGCTTAGCAGGGCTACTAGTCCCCTACGAGCAGTACTTC. It is translated as CASSLAGLLVPYEQYF.

In this sample, this clonotype turned up once. The rearrangement uses TRBV11-2 and TRBJ2-1; TRBD2 matches at 8 bases. Looked up from germline, CDR1 is SGHAT and CDR2 is FQNNGV. Trimming took 7 bases from V and 10 from J; bases not matched to a gene: 15. The CDR3 contains 15 residues. CDR3 protein: CASTHPNSGGLEQFF. The CDR3 bases are TGTGCCAGCACCCATCCTAACAGCGGGGGCCTAGAGCAGTTCTTC.

The chain is built from TRBV6-5 and TRBJ2-1, with D perhaps matching TRBD2 (6 bases). This CDR3 region has 18 residues. V lost 4 bases and J lost 8, with 27 bases in between. CDR1 is MNHEY, CDR2 SVGAGI, per germline. The CDR3 bases are TGTGCCAGCAGTTTCCAAGCCCGGGGAGCGGGCCTGAGGGATGAGCAGTTCTTC. Its translation is CASSFQARGAGLRDEQFF.

This clonotype was counted a single time. The chain couples TRBV3-1 to TRBJ2-5, with a tentative D call TRBD2 (6 bases). The CDR3 runs to 14 residues. CDR1 is LGHDT and CDR2 is YNNKEL in the germline V gene (reference sequence). V dropped 5 bases and J dropped 2 bases, with 12 bases sitting between them. CDR3: CASSFSSDQETQYF. The CDR3 DNA follows: TGTGCCAGCAGCTTCTCTAGCGATCAAGAGACCCAGTACTTC.

This chain links TRBV20-1 with TRBJ2-7; 9 bases align to TRBD2. J lost 5 bases, V lost 3 bases, and 8 bases had no gene match. This CDR3 contains 14 residues. Germline CDR1 and CDR2: DFQATT and SNEGSKA (reference sequence). The CDR3 reads CSASRPGLANEQYF. CDR3 sequence (DNA): TGCAGTGCTAGCAGACCGGGACTAGCAAACGAGCAGTACTTC.

The chain carries TRBV6-1 and TRBJ2-7; 12 bases align to TRBD2. This CDR3 has 18 residues. Germline CDR1 and CDR2: MNHNS and SASEGT. The junction had 9 bases not matched to a gene; V was cut back by 1 base and J by 2 bases. In nucleotides, the CDR3 is TGTGCCAGCAGTGAAGATGTCACTAGCGGGAGGAATACCTACGAGCAGTACTTC. Protein sequence: CASSEDVTSGRNTYEQYF.

The rearrangement joins TRBV20-1 to TRBJ1-2; TRBD1 might be the D (5 bases). Germline loops: CDR1 DFQATT, CDR2 SNEGSKA (reference sequence). CDR3 length equals 11 residues. The V end was cut by 8 bases, the J end by 10 bases, with 17 bases between. CDR3 coding DNA: TGCAGTACCTCTTACACAGGTTCCTACACCTTC. Translation: CSTSYTGSYTF.

In this sample, this clonotype turned up once. J is TRBJ2-1 and V is TRBV11-2, with D tentatively TRBD2 (5 bases). Germline V gene sequence: CDR1 SGHAT, CDR2 FQNNGV. V was clipped by 3 bases and J by 10 bases, with 13 bases between them. This CDR3 has 13 residues. The CDR3 region has the DNA TGTGCCAGCAGCTTCAGTGGGAGAGGGGAGCAGTTCTTC. Its protein product is CASSFSGRGEQFF. Full variable domain (missing parts from reference TRBV11-2 and TRBJ2-1): EAGVAQSPRYKIIEKRQSVAFWCNPISGHATLYWYQQILGQGPKLLIQFQNNGVVDDSQLPKDRFSAERLKGVDSTLKIQPAKLEDSAVYLCASSFSGRGEQFFGPGTRLTVL.